The 14 T cell receptor beta chains in this list originate from one sample, sequenced in a study of CD8 T cells in Susac syndrome. The RNA, roughly 0.45 to 1 ug, was put through reverse transcription using random hexamers. TCRdb processed the immunoSEQ multiplex PCR reads anew with MiXCR; each CDR3 protein has one entry. The sample shows about 290,000 distinct CDR3 sequences, 75% to 85% of them seen only once. The specimen sequenced was CD8+ T cells from PBMCs. These receptors originate from a human donor with multiple sclerosis.

This clonotype was counted a few times. The chain joins TRBV28 to TRBJ2-3, with a tentative D call TRBD1 (5 bases). Trimming pared 5 bases from V and 8 bases from J, leaving 8 bases between. CDR1 and CDR2 (germline): MDHEN, SYDVKM. The CDR3 runs to 11 residues. The CDR3 here is CASSERGTQYF. CDR3 sequence (DNA): TGTGCCAGCAGTGAAAGGGGTACGCAGTATTTT.

The rearrangement uses TRBV7-9 and TRBJ2-1; the match to TRBD1 covers 7 bases. The CDR3 extends over 16 amino acids. Germline CDR1 reads SEHNR; CDR2 reads FQNEAQ (reference sequence). The J segment lost 4 bases and the V segment lost 0 bases, leaving 6 bases of the junction unmatched. CDR3 loop: CASSLAQQGPYNEQFF. CDR3 bases: TGTGCCAGCAGCTTAGCCCAACAGGGGCCTTACAATGAGCAGTTCTTC.

The J gene is TRBJ2-7, the V gene TRBV18; D remains unclear. This CDR3 has 15 amino acids. Germline loops: CDR1 KGHSH, CDR2 LQKENI. Trimming removed 3 bases at V and 4 bases at J, with 16 bases between. The CDR3 sequence is CASSPPTGQIYEQYF. The CDR3 DNA is TGTGCCAGCTCACCCCCCACCGGGCAGATATACGAGCAGTACTTC.

The chain employs TRBV6-2 or TRBV6-3 and TRBJ1-2, with 7 bases aligning to TRBD1. CDR1 and CDR2 from the germline V gene are MNHEY and SVGEGT. CDR3 length: 14 amino acids. Trimming cost V 2 bases and J 5 bases; bases outside gene matches: 5. The CDR3 nucleotides read TGTGCCAGCAGTTACACCGGGACAGCTTATGGCTACACCTTC. Its protein product is CASSYTGTAYGYTF.

The chain carries TRBV7-9 and TRBJ1-4; weak D call: TRBD1 (5 bases). CDR3 length: 15 amino acids. The V and J ends lost 4 bases and 6 bases respectively, with 15 bases between them. The germline V gene encodes CDR1 SEHNR and CDR2 FQNEAQ (reference sequence). The CDR3 nucleotides are TGTGCCAGCAGCTCTGCCAGGGACCGCCATGAAAAACTGTTTTTT. This gives the protein CASSSARDRHEKLFF.

The rearrangement links TRBV6-5 to TRBJ1-1; D gene uncertain. V was cut by 1 base and J by 3 bases, with 15 bases left in between. From germline, CDR1 is MNHEY and CDR2 SVGAGI. This CDR3 has 16 residues. CDR3 coding DNA: TGTGCCAGCAGTTACTTGCGGAGCACGGAGGACACTGAAGCTTTCTTT. Translation: CASSYLRSTEDTEAFF.

This clonotype was seen once. The genes are TRBV4-3 and TRBJ2-1; D possibly uses TRBD1 or TRBD2 (6 bases each). V lost 5 bases and J lost 9, with 11 bases in between. CDR3 size: 12 residues. Germline CDR1 reads LGHNA; CDR2 reads YSLEER. Here the CDR3 DNA reads TGCGCCAGCAGCTCAAGGGGGGCTGAGCAGTTCTTC. It encodes CASSSRGAEQFF.

The V call is TRBV12-3 or TRBV12-4, the J call TRBJ2-7; possible D gene TRBD2, 6 bases. Trimming cost V 8 bases and J 7 bases, with 21 bases left between them. The CDR3 consists of 14 residues. CDR3 loop: CASQWGGGAREQYF. The CDR3 DNA follows: TGTGCCAGCCAATGGGGTGGAGGGGCCAGGGAGCAGTACTTC.

The CDR3 nucleotides are TGCAGCGTTCGCAGGGACTATGGCTACACCTTC. This translates into CSVRRDYGYTF. The chain links TRBV29-1 to TRBJ1-2; D may be TRBD1 (5 bases). Germline V gene lookup returns CDR1 SQVTM and CDR2 ANQGSEA. The CDR3 is 11 residues long. V lost 5 bases and J 3 bases, leaving 7 bases between the germline ends.

J is TRBJ2-2 and V is TRBV28, with D hard to call. The length of the CDR3 is 12 residues. The germline V and J ends were trimmed by 5 bases and 5 bases, with 6 bases remaining between them. The germline CDR1 and CDR2 sequences are MDHEN and SYDVKM. CDR3 nucleotide sequence: TGTGCCAGCAGTCAGGAGACCGGGGAGCTGTTTTTT. This codes for CASSQETGELFF.

This clonotype turned up a few times. The V gene is TRBV9, the J gene TRBJ2-7; TRBD2 aligns across 8 bases. This CDR3 has 13 amino acids. Per germline, CDR1 SGDLS and CDR2 YYNGEE. V lost 6 bases to trimming and J lost 3 bases; unmatched junction nucleotides: 5. CDR3 in DNA: TGTGCCAGCAACCCGGGGGGGGGCTACGAGCAGTACTTC. Its translation: CASNPGGGYEQYF.

The rearrangement uses TRBV3-1 and TRBJ1-2; the match to TRBD1 covers 9 bases. The CDR3 runs to 18 residues. The germline V gene has CDR1 LGHDT and CDR2 YNNKEL (reference sequence). Germline trimming cut 4 bases from V and 5 bases from J; bases unmatched to any gene: 17. The CDR3 here is CASSRREYGTGFAYGYTF. CDR3 sequence (DNA): TGTGCCAGCAGCCGCCGCGAGTACGGGACAGGGTTCGCTTATGGCTACACCTTC.

The chain recombines TRBV20-1 with TRBJ2-7, with 10 bases identical to TRBD1. V gave up 1 base and J gave up 2 bases; unmatched junction bases: 5. The V gene's germline CDR1 is DFQATT and CDR2 SNEGSKA (reference sequence). The CDR3 is made up of 15 amino acids. The CDR3 DNA reads TGCAGTGCTAGAGGGCGGACAGGGGGGACCTACGAGCAGTACTTC. Protein product: CSARGRTGGTYEQYF.

The chain combines TRBV7-3 with TRBJ2-2, with D unresolved. CDR3 size: 12 residues. Trimming left V 5 bases short and J 6 bases short, with 7 bases between. Germline V CDR1 and CDR2: SGHTA, FQGTGA. CDR3: CASSLHPGELFF. The CDR3 bases are TGTGCCAGCAGCCTTCATCCCGGGGAGCTGTTTTTT.